This T cell receptor beta chain was identified during a study of blood T cell repertoires in COVID-19. V lost 2 bases, J lost 7 bases, and 11 bases lay in between. The CDR3 is made up of 13 amino acids. Germline V gives CDR1 SGHVS, CDR2 FQNEAQ. This clone has just a few counts. Method: immunoSEQ multiplex PCR; TCRdb's copy keeps in-frame clones and lacks some. There are 45,000 to 70,000 clones in the sample; around 81% occur only once, and 25% to 30% lies in the top ten. The V gene is TRBV7-8, the J gene TRBJ1-1; D possibly corresponds to TRBD1 (5 bases). The receptor was derived from a woman of 80 years or more with active or convalescent COVID-19. The sample consisted of peripheral blood. The CDR3 DNA reads as TGTGCCAGCAGCTTAATCGGCCAGGGTGAAGCTTTCTTT. This codes for CASSLIGQGEAFF. The complete variable domain, with remaining parts taken from reference TRBV7-8 and TRBJ1-1, reads GAGVSQSPRYKVAKRGQDVALRCDPISGHVSLFWYQQALGQGPEFLTYFQNEAQLDKSGLPSDRFFAERPEGSVSTLKIQRTQQEDSAVYLCASSLIGQGEAFFGQGTRLTVV.